This TCR beta chain was found in a study of shared clonotypes between healthy human individuals. The study's findings and limits: It was the few donors that limited the genetic and exposure-history diversity represented.

CDR3 size: 13 residues. Per germline, CDR1 MDHEN and CDR2 SYDVKM. V was pared by 6 bases and J by 4 bases, with 11 bases between. This clone was counted a single time. The antigen is unknown. Other DNA sequences in the same sample also yield this CDR3. For sorted subsets, roughly 200 ng DNA per replicate equaled 33,000 or so T cell genomes. Some clones are missing from TCRdb's copy, which holds only in-frame ones; the method was immunoSEQ multiplex PCR. The sample has over 1.4 million clones, around 95% seen once. The chain uses TRBV28 and TRBJ2-3, with a possible D match to TRBD1 (6 bases). Sequencing was performed on naive CD4+ T cells sorted from blood. Noted subset: CD45RA+ positively selected. The origin of this receptor is a young man in good health. The CDR3 protein is CASRPTGPDTQYF. In DNA form, the CDR3 reads TGTGCCAGCAGACCTACAGGGCCAGATACGCAGTATTTT.